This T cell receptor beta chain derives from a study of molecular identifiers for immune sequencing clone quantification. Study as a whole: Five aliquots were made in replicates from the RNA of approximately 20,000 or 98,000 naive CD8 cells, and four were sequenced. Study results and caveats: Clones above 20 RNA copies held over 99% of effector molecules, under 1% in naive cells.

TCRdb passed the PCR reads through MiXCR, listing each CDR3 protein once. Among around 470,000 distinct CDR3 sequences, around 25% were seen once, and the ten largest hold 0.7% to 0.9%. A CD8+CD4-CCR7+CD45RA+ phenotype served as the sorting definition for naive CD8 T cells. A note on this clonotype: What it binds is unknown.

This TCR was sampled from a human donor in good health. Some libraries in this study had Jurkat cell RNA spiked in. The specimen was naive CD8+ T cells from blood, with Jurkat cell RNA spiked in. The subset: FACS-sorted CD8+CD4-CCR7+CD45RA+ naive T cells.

This chain's CDR3 is CASSPRFREHEQYF. The CDR3 DNA follows: TGTGCCAGCAGCCCCCGGTTTAGGGAACACGAGCAGTACTTC. The V call is TRBV9, the J call TRBJ2-7; D is unresolved. Germline V gene lookup returns CDR1 SGDLS and CDR2 YYNGEE. V lost 4 bases to trimming and J lost 5 bases, with 16 bases between them. The CDR3 is 14 amino acids.